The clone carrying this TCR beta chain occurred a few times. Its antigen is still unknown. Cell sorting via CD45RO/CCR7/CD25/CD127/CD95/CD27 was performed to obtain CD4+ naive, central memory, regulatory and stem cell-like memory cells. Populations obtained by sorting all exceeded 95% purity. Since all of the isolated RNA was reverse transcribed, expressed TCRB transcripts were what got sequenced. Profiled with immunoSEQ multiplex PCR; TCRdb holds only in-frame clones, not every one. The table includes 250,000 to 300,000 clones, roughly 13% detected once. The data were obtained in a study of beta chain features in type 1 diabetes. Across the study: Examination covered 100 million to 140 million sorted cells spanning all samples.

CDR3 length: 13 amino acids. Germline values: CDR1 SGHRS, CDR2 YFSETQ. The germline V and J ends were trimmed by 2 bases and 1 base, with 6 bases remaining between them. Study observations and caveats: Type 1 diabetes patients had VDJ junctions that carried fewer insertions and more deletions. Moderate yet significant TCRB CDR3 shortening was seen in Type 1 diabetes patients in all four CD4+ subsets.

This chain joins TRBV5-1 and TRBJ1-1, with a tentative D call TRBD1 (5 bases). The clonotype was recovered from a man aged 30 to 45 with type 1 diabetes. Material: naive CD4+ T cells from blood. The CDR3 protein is CASSFGQNTEAFF. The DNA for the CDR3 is TGCGCCAGCAGCTTTGGACAGAACACTGAAGCTTTCTTT. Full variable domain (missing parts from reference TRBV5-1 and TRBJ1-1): KAGVTQTPRYLIKTRGQQVTLSCSPISGHRSVSWYQQTPGQGLQFLFEYFSETQRNKGNFPGRFSGRQFSNSRSEMNVSTLELGDSALYLCASSFGQNTEAFFGQGTRLTVV.